These T cell receptor beta chains were read from a single sample in a study of CD8 T cells in Susac syndrome. From the immunoSEQ multiplex PCR reads, TCRdb called clonotypes with MiXCR, one entry per CDR3 protein. The sample has fewer than 200,000 distinct CDR3 sequences; roughly 90% are singletons. Sequencing input: CD4+ T cells from PBMCs. The receptors were sampled from a human donor with Susac syndrome. The CDR3 runs from the conserved cysteine through the conserved F or W. D genes are given only for firm matches. Part of the rows lack a size; the others show once, few, many or a class for expanded clones.

V gene	clone size	D gene	CDR3 length	J gene	CDR3 protein	CDR3 DNA
TRBV5-4	.	.	14	TRBJ1-3	CASSLQGSENTIYF	TGTGCCAGCAGCTTGCAGGGGTCTGAAAACACCATATATTTT
TRBV5-1	once	.	14	TRBJ1-5	CASSLAPSNQPQHF	TGCGCCAGCAGCTTGGCCCCTAGCAATCAGCCCCAGCATTTT
TRBV25-1	once	.	16	TRBJ2-3	CASSERPRGRGDTQYF	TGTGCCAGCAGTGAGAGGCCTAGGGGGCGGGGAGATACGCAGTATTTT
TRBV20-1	.	TRBD2	13	TRBJ2-7	CSAPSGRGHEQYF	TGCAGTGCTCCCAGCGGGAGGGGGCATGAGCAGTACTTC
TRBV3-1	.	TRBD2	17	TRBJ2-4	CASITGSGGAGKNIQYF	TGTGCCAGCATCACGGGGAGCGGGGGGGCCGGCAAAAACATTCAGTACTTC
TRBV18	.	TRBD1	14	TRBJ1-5	CASSPGTANQPQHF	TGTGCCAGCTCACCTGGGACAGCCAATCAGCCCCAGCATTTT
TRBV9	.	.	13	TRBJ1-5	CASSRQTNQPQHF	TGTGCCAGCAGCAGACAGACTAATCAGCCCCAGCATTTT
TRBV9	once	.	14	TRBJ2-2	CASSFRAGTGELFF	TGTGCCAGCAGTTTCAGGGCGGGCACCGGGGAGCTGTTTTTT
TRBV20-1	.	.	13	TRBJ2-3	CSALSGLTDTQYF	TGCAGTGCTCTGAGCGGGCTCACAGATACGCAGTATTTT
TRBV3-1	.	.	13	TRBJ2-1	CASVATMGDEQFF	TGTGCCAGCGTCGCTACCATGGGGGATGAGCAGTTCTTC
TRBV5-1	.	.	14	TRBJ1-6	CASSFETSSSPLHF	TGCGCCAGCAGCTTTGAGACCTCTAGTTCACCCCTCCACTTT
TRBV19	.	.	13	TRBJ1-1	CASSIAPGTEAFF	TGTGCCAGTAGTATAGCCCCGGGCACTGAAGCTTTCTTT
TRBV15	.	.	16	TRBJ1-3	CATSRDIGYSGNTIYF	TGTGCCACCAGCAGAGACATAGGATACTCTGGAAACACCATATATTTT
TRBV12-3/TRBV12-4	.	TRBD1	14	TRBJ2-1	CASSLQQGYNEQFF	TGTGCCAGCAGTTTACAACAGGGGTACAATGAGCAGTTCTTC
TRBV6-1	once	.	18	TRBJ2-6	CASSSPKGGFSGANVLTF	TGTGCCAGCAGCTCACCGAAGGGGGGATTCTCTGGGGCCAACGTCCTGACTTTC
TRBV20-1	.	TRBD2	14	TRBJ2-7	CSAIAGRGRYEQYF	TGCAGTGCCATAGCGGGGCGGGGGAGATACGAGCAGTACTTC
TRBV7-3	few	.	13	TRBJ1-1	CASSEGRGTEAFF	TGTGCCAGCAGTGAAGGTAGGGGCACTGAAGCTTTCTTT
TRBV6-6	.	.	14	TRBJ2-1	CASSRGNQLNEQFF	TGTGCCAGCAGTAGGGGAAACCAGTTAAATGAGCAGTTCTTC
TRBV30	.	.	14	TRBJ1-4	CAWSPLSQNEKLFF	TGTGCCTGGAGCCCTCTATCACAGAATGAAAAACTGTTTTTT
TRBV11-1	few	.	14	TRBJ2-2	CASSPRRVTGELFF	TGTGCCAGCAGCCCCCGCAGGGTTACCGGGGAGCTGTTTTTT
TRBV5-4	.	TRBD2	13	TRBJ2-5	CASSWGGAETQYF	TGTGCCAGCAGCTGGGGGGGAGCGGAGACCCAGTACTTC
TRBV24-1	.	.	15	TRBJ2-1	CATSDLGSGLNEQFF	TGTGCCACCAGTGATTTAGGGAGCGGGTTAAATGAGCAGTTCTTC
TRBV5-1	.	.	13	TRBJ2-7	CASSDVRYYEQYF	TGCGCCAGCAGCGATGTCCGTTACTACGAGCAGTACTTC
TRBV3-1	.	.	11	TRBJ1-1	CASSQESEAFF	TGTGCCAGCAGCCAAGAGTCAGAAGCTTTCTTT
TRBV6-5	.	TRBD1	15	TRBJ1-6	CASREPGQGNSPLHF	TGTGCCAGCAGAGAGCCGGGACAGGGAAATTCACCCCTCCACTTT